What follows is one T cell receptor beta chain and its context. The sample is drawn from a study of shared clonotypes between healthy human individuals. The V end was cut by 4 bases, the J end by 4 bases, with 15 bases between. The CDR3 sequence is 14 residues long. Germline V gene lookup returns CDR1 SGHRS and CDR2 YFSETQ. Some clones are missing from TCRdb's copy, which holds only in-frame ones; the method was immunoSEQ multiplex PCR. Of roughly 500,000 clones in the sample, around 96% were seen once. This chain connects TRBV5-1 to TRBJ2-7; D ambiguous. The clonotype was recovered from a woman between 25 and 40 years old in good health. Sequenced: naive CD4+ T cells sorted from blood. Specified subset: CD45RA+ positively selected. This CDR3 reads CASSRRSLDYEQYF. The DNA for the CDR3 is TGCGCCAGCAGCCGGCGATCGCTCGATTACGAGCAGTACTTC.